The text below deals with one T cell receptor (beta chain). What it binds is unknown. With the read ending 3 residues before the CDR3 end, the germline J gene is used to fill in that end. The protocol was immunoSEQ multiplex PCR, while the TCRdb copy is restricted to in-frame clones and leaves out a portion. The sample spans about 39,000 clones; the ten largest clones claim roughly 5%. Deletions cut 5 bases from V and 2 bases from J, with 14 bases between. The germline CDR1 and CDR2 sequences are SGHVS and FNYEAQ. The CDR3 is 15 amino acids. These data originate in a study of T cells in women clearing cervical HPV infection. Study-level points and caveats: Each sample's T-cell count was unknown, possibly confounding richness. Cases carried less TRBV6-7 than controls: roughly 0.12% versus 0.17%. Repertoire richness, not evenness, was significantly elevated in CIN3+ cases versus controls.

This TCR derives from a woman aged 18 to 75 with a cervical HPV16 infection that either progressed to CIN3+ or cleared (not recorded which). The chain joins TRBV7-6 to TRBJ2-3, with a possible D match to TRBD2 (5 bases). Sequencing was carried out using blood buffy coat. This CDR3 is CASSLSGVVTDTQYF. The part of the CDR3 DNA that was read is TGTGCCAGCAGCCTGTCCGGGGTGGTCACAGATACG.